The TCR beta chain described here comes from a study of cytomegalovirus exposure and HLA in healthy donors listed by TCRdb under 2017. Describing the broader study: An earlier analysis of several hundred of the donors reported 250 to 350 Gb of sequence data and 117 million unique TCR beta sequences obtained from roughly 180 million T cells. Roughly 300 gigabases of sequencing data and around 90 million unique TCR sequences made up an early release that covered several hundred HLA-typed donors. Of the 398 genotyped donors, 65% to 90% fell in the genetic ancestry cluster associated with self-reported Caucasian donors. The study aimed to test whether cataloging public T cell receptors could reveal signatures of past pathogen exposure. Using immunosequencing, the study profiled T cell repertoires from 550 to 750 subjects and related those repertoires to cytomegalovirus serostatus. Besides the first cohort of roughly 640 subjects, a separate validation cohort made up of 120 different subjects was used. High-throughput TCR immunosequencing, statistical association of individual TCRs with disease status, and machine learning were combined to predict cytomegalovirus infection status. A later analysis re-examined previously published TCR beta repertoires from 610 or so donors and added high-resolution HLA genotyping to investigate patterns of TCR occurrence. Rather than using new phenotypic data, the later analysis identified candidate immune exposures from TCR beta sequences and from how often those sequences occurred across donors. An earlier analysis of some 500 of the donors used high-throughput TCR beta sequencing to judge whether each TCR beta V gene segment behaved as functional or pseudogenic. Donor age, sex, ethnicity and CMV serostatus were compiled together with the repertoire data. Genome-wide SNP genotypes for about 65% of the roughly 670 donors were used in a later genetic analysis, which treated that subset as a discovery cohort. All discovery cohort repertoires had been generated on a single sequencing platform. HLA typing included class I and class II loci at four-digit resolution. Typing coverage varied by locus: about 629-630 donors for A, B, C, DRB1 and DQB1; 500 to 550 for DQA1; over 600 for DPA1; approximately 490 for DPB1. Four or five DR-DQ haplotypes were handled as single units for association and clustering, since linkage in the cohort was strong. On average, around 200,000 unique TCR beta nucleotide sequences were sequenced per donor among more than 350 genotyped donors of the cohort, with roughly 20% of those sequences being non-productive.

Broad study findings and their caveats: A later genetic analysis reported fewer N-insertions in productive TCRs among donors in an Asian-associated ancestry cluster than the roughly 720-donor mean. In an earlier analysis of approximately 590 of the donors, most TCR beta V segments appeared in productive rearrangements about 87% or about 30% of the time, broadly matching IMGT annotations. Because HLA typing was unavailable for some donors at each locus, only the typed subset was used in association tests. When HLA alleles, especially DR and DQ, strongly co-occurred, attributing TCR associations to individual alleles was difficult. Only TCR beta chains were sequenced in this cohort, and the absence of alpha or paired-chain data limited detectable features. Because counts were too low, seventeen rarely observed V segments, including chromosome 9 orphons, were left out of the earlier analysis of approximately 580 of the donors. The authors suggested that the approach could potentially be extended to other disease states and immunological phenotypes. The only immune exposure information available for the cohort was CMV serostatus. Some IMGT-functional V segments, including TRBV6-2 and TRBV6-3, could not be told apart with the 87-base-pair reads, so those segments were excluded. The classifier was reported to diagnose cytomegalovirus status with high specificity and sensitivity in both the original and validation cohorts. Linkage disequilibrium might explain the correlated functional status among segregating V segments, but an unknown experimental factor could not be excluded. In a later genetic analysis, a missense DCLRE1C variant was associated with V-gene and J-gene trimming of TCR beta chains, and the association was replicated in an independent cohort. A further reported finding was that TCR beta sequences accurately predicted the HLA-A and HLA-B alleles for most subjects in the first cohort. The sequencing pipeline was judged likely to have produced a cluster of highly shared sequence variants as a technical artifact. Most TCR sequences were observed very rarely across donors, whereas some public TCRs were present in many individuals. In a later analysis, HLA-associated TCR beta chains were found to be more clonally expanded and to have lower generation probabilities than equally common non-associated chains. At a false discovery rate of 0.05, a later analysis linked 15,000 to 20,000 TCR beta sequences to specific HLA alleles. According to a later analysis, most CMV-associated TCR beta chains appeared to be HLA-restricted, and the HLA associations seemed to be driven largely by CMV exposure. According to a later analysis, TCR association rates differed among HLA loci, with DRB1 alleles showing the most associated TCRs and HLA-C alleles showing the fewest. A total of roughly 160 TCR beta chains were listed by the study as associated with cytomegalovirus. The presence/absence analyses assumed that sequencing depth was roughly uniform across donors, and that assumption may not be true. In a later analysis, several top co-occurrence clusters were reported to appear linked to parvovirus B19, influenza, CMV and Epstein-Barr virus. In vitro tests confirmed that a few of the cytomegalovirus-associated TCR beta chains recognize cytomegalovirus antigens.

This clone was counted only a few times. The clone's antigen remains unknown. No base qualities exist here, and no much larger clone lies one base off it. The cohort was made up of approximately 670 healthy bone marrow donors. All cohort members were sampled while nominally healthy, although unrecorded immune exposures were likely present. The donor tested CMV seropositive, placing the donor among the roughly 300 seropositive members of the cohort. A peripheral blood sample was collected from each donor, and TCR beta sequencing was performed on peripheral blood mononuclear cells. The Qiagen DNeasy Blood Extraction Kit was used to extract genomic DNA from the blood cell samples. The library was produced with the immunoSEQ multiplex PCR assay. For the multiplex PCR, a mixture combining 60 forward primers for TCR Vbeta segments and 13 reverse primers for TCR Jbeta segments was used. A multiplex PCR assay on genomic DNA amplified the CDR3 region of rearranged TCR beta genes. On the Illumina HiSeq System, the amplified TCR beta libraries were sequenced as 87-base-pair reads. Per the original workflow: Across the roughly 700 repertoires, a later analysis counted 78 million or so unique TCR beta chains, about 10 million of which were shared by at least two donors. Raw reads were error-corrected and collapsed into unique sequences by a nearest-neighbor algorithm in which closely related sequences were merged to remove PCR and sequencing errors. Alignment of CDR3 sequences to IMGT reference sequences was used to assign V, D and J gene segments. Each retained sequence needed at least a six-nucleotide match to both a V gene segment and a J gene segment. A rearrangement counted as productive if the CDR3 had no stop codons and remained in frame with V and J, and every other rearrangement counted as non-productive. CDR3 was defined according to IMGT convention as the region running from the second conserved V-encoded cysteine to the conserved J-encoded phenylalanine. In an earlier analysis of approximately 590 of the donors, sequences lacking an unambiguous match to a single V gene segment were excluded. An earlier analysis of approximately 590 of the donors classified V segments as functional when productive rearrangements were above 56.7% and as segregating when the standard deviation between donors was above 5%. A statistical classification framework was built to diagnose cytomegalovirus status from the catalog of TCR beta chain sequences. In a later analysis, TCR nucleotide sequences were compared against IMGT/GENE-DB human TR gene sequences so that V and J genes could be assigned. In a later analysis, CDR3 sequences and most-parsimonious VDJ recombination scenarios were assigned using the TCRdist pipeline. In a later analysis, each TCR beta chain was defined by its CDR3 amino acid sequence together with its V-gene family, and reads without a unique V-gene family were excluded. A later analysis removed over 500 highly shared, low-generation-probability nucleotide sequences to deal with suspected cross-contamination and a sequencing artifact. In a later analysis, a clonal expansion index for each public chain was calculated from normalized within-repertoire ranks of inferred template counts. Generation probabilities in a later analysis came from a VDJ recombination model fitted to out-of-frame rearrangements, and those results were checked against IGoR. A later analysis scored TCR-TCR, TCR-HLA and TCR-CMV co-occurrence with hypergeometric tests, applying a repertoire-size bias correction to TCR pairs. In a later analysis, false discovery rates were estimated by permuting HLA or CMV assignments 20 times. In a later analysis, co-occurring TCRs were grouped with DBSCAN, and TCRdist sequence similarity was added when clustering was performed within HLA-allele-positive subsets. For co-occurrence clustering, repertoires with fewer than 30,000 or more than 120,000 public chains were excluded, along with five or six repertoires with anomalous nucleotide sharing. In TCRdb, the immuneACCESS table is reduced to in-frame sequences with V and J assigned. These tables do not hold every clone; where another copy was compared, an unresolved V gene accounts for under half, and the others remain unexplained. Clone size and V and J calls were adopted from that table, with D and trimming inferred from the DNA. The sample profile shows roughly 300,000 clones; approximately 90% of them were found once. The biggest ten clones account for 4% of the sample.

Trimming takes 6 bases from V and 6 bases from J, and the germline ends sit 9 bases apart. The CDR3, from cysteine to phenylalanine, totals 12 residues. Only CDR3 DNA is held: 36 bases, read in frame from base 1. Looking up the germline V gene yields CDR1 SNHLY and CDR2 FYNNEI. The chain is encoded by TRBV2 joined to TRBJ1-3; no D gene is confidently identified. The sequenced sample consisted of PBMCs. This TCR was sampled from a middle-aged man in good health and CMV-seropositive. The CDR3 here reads CASSEGLNTIYF. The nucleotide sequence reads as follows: TGTGCCAGCAGCGAGGGTTTAAACACCATATATTTT. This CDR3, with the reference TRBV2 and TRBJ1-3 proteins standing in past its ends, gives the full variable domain EPEVTQTPSHQVTQMGQEVILRCVPISNHLYFYWYRQILGQKVEFLVSFYNNEISEKSEIFDDQFSVERPDGSNFTLKIRSTKLEDSAMYFCASSEGLNTIYFGEGSWLTVV.